Listed below are T cell receptor beta chains from one sample, sequenced in a study of blood T cell repertoires in COVID-19. The data were produced by immunoSEQ multiplex PCR, yet TCRdb's version contains in-frame clones alone and is incomplete. This sample has under 35,000 clones, with around 87% found just once. Specimen: peripheral blood. The source of these receptors is a human donor in a cohort sampled during active COVID-19. CDR3s include the opening cysteine and the closing phenylalanine or tryptophan. D genes are given only for firm matches. The size entry is marked missing in some rows and otherwise reads once, few, many or a size class.

16 | TRBJ1-3 | TRBD1 | TRBV7-9 | . | CASSRTGDMAGNTIYF | TGTGCCAGCAGCCGCACAGGGGATATGGCTGGAAACACCATATATTTT
12 | TRBJ1-2 | . | TRBV12-3/TRBV12-4 | . | CASSLQGSGYTF | TGTGCCAGCAGTTTACAGGGAAGTGGCTACACCTTC
16 | TRBJ1-1 | TRBD1 | TRBV5-6 | . | CASSARDRIKNTEAFF | TGTGCCAGCAGCGCCCGGGACAGAATCAAGAACACTGAAGCTTTCTTT
15 | TRBJ2-7 | . | TRBV3-1/TRBV3-2 | . | CASSQEWESTYEQYF | TGTGCCAGCAGCCAAGAGTGGGAGAGTACCTACGAGCAGTACTTC
15 | TRBJ1-1 | . | TRBV6-5 | . | CASSYSTGADTEAFF | TGTGCCAGCAGTTACTCGACTGGGGCGGATACTGAAGCTTTCTTT
16 | TRBJ2-5 | TRBD1 | TRBV24-1 | . | CATSDQTGGDEETQYF | TGTGCCACCAGTGACCAGACAGGGGGCGATGAAGAGACCCAGTACTTC
14 | TRBJ2-7 | TRBD1 | TRBV4-2 | . | CASSQGAGGYEQYF | TGTGCCAGCAGCCAAGGAGCAGGGGGCTACGAGCAGTACTTC
14 | TRBJ1-3 | . | TRBV28 | . | CASREGGDGNTIYF | TGTGCCAGCAGGGAGGGGGGGGATGGAAACACCATATATTTT
14 | TRBJ2-7 | TRBD2 | TRBV20-1 | . | CSASRRGGADEQYF | TGCAGTGCTAGTAGGCGGGGGGGCGCGGACGAGCAGTACTTC
15 | TRBJ2-1 | TRBD1 | TRBV5-1 | . | CASSLDRPDRDEQFF | TGCGCCAGCAGCTTGGACAGGCCAGACAGGGATGAGCAGTTCTTC
15 | TRBJ1-4 | . | TRBV11-2 | . | CASSLEGRTNEKLFF | TGTGCCAGCAGCTTAGAGGGCAGAACTAATGAAAAACTGTTTTTT
15 | TRBJ2-2 | TRBD1 | TRBV7-2 | . | CASSFGQGDTGELFF | TGTGCCAGCAGCTTTGGGCAGGGGGACACCGGGGAGCTGTTTTTT
15 | TRBJ2-1 | TRBD1 | TRBV7-9 | . | CASTTLRDRGNEQFF | TGTGCCAGCACTACTCTCCGGGACAGGGGTAATGAGCAGTTCTTC
14 | TRBJ2-7 | TRBD2 | TRBV14 | few | CASSRTSGGYEQYF | TGTGCCAGCAGCCGGACTAGCGGGGGATACGAGCAGTACTTC
15 | TRBJ1-5 | TRBD1 | TRBV24-1 | once | CATNRGRTYDQPQHF | TGTGCCACCAACAGGGGACGGACCTACGATCAGCCCCAGCATTTT
16 | TRBJ1-2 | . | TRBV4-3 | . | CASSQGRGSGRYGYTF | TGCGCCAGCAGCCAAGGTCGCGGCAGCGGCCGCTATGGCTACACCTTC
17 | TRBJ1-6 | TRBD1 | TRBV18 | . | CASSPPGQGQTNSPLHF | TGTGCCAGCTCACCCCCGGGACAGGGGCAAACTAATTCACCCCTCCACTTT
13 | TRBJ2-7 | TRBD1 | TRBV6-5 | . | CASSRQGPYEQYF | TGTGCCAGCAGCCGACAGGGTCCATACGAGCAGTACTTC
17 | TRBJ2-3 | . | TRBV6-2/TRBV6-3 | . | CASSYSTVDFSTDTQYF | TGTGCCAGCAGTTACTCGACTGTGGATTTTAGCACAGATACGCAGTATTTT
14 | TRBJ2-3 | . | TRBV4-3 | . | CASSPTRGGRTQYF | TGCGCCAGCAGCCCGACTAGGGGGGGAAGAACGCAGTATTTT
15 | TRBJ1-2 | . | TRBV7-2 | once | CASSMGGWGRHGYTF | TGTGCCAGCAGCATGGGCGGGTGGGGGCGCCATGGCTACACCTTC
11 | TRBJ2-7 | . | TRBV4-3 | . | CASRQSYEQYF | TGCGCCAGTAGACAGAGCTACGAGCAGTACTTC
14 | TRBJ2-7 | TRBD1 | TRBV24-1 | . | CATGTGTGRYEQYF | TGTGCCACCGGCACCGGGACAGGGCGGTACGAGCAGTACTTC
11 | TRBJ2-1 | . | TRBV12-3/TRBV12-4 | . | CASSQGLEQFF | TGTGCCAGCAGCCAGGGACTGGAGCAGTTCTTC
14 | TRBJ2-7 | TRBD1 | TRBV18 | . | CASSQGASGYEQYF | TGTGCCAGCTCACAGGGGGCATCGGGTTACGAGCAGTACTTC
15 | TRBJ1-1 | TRBD1 | TRBV7-2 | . | CASSLGQGLNTEAFF | TGTGCCAGCAGCTTGGGACAGGGACTGAACACTGAAGCTTTCTTT
17 | TRBJ1-5 | TRBD1 | TRBV7-9 | . | CASSLDRGGLRNQPQHF | TGTGCCAGCAGCTTGGACAGGGGCGGTTTAAGGAATCAGCCCCAGCATTTT
15 | TRBJ2-7 | . | TRBV10-1 | . | CASSESGTRVIEQYF | TGCGCCAGCAGTGAGTCCGGGACAAGGGTTATCGAGCAGTACTTC
15 | TRBJ1-1 | . | TRBV5-6 | . | CASSSPEQDRLEAFF | TGTGCCAGCAGCTCCCCGGAACAGGACCGACTTGAAGCTTTCTTT
14 | TRBJ1-6 | . | TRBV5-8 | . | CASSPGGGNSPLHF | TGTGCCAGCAGCCCGGGAGGGGGAAATTCACCCCTCCACTTT
15 | TRBJ2-1 | TRBD2 | TRBV6-2/TRBV6-3 | . | CASSPPGGGSNEQFF | TGTGCCAGCAGCCCGCCGGGGGGGGGCTCCAATGAGCAGTTCTTC
14 | TRBJ2-2 | . | TRBV16 | . | CASSQYRETGELFF | TGTGCCAGCAGCCAATACAGGGAGACCGGGGAGCTGTTTTTT
12 | TRBJ2-1 | . | TRBV18 | . | CASSPNYNEQFF | TGTGCCAGCTCACCTAACTACAATGAGCAGTTCTTC
16 | TRBJ2-3 | TRBD2 | TRBV7-9 | . | CASSLALAGYTDTQYF | TGTGCCAGCAGCTTAGCGCTAGCGGGGTACACAGATACGCAGTATTTT
16 | TRBJ1-4 | . | TRBV19 | . | CASMRKGGATLSELFF | TGTGCCAGTATGCGCAAAGGGGGGGCCACGCTTAGCGAACTGTTTTTT
14 | TRBJ1-2 | . | TRBV5-4 | . | CASSPRGANYGYTF | TGTGCCAGCAGCCCCCGGGGAGCTAACTATGGCTACACCTTC
18 | TRBJ2-3 | TRBD2 | TRBV3-1/TRBV3-2 | . | CASSQDPVKAGGTDTQYF | TGTGCCAGCAGCCAAGATCCCGTTAAAGCGGGGGGCACAGATACGCAGTATTTT
14 | TRBJ1-2 | . | TRBV4-2 | . | CASSQDRVGYGYTF | TGTGCCAGCAGCCAAGATCGGGTGGGCTATGGCTACACCTTC
14 | TRBJ1-2 | TRBD1 | TRBV19 | . | CASRSLDREDGYTF | TGTGCCAGTAGGAGCCTGGACAGGGAGGATGGCTACACCTTC
15 | TRBJ2-2 | . | TRBV6-5 | . | CASSDSSANTGELFF | TGTGCCAGCAGTGACTCTAGCGCGAACACCGGGGAGCTGTTTTTT
16 | TRBJ2-3 | TRBD1 | TRBV3-1/TRBV3-2 | . | CASSLTTGSQEDTQYF | TGTGCCAGCAGCCTGACGACAGGGTCCCAGGAGGATACGCAGTATTTT
13 | TRBJ2-2 | . | TRBV6-5 | . | CASAGPNTGELFF | TGTGCCAGCGCGGGGCCGAACACCGGGGAGCTGTTTTTT
15 | TRBJ2-7 | TRBD1 | TRBV7-2 | . | CASSVKRTGAHEQYF | TGTGCCAGCAGCGTTAAAAGGACAGGGGCCCACGAGCAGTACTTC
13 | TRBJ1-2 | . | TRBV16 | . | CASSLLANYGYTF | TGTGCCAGCAGCCTTTTAGCTAACTATGGCTACACCTTC
16 | TRBJ2-3 | TRBD2 | TRBV7-2 | . | CASSWLQRGGQDTQYF | TGTGCCAGCAGCTGGCTTCAACGGGGGGGCCAAGATACGCAGTATTTT
15 | TRBJ2-2 | TRBD1 | TRBV4-3 | . | CASSQDRGLPGELFF | TGCGCCAGCAGCCAAGACAGGGGGCTTCCCGGGGAGCTGTTTTTT
13 | TRBJ2-7 | TRBD1 | TRBV19 | . | CASRRTGAYEQYF | TGTGCCAGTAGACGGACAGGGGCCTACGAGCAGTACTTC
14 | TRBJ2-1 | . | TRBV7-2 | . | CASKLGGFSDEQFF | TGTGCCAGCAAGTTGGGGGGTTTCAGCGATGAGCAGTTCTTC
14 | TRBJ2-7 | . | TRBV5-4 | . | CASSFQGEAYEQYF | TGTGCCAGCAGCTTTCAGGGTGAGGCCTACGAGCAGTACTTC
15 | TRBJ2-7 | TRBD1 | TRBV29-1 | once | CSVGGGQGFRYEQYF | TGCAGCGTTGGAGGGGGACAGGGCTTTCGCTACGAGCAGTACTTC